A single TCR beta chain is shown here with its context. The CDR3 spans 17 residues. Germline CDR1 and CDR2: MNHEY and SMNVEV (reference sequence). Trimming took 4 bases from V and 4 from J; bases not matched to a gene: 14. The sample is drawn from a study of control samples from healthy donors and cancer patients. Generated by immunoSEQ multiplex PCR, the TCRdb table keeps only in-frame clones and is missing some. The repertoire holds fewer than 70,000 clones, with about 95% as singletons. The chain carries TRBV27 and TRBJ2-3; 7 positions match TRBD2. The receptor's source is a man between 25 and 39 years old in good health. The specimen sequenced was blood. The CDR3 is CASSWGGTLSLPDTQYF. CDR3 bases: TGTGCCAGCAGTTGGGGGGGGACTCTCTCTCTGCCAGATACGCAGTATTTT.